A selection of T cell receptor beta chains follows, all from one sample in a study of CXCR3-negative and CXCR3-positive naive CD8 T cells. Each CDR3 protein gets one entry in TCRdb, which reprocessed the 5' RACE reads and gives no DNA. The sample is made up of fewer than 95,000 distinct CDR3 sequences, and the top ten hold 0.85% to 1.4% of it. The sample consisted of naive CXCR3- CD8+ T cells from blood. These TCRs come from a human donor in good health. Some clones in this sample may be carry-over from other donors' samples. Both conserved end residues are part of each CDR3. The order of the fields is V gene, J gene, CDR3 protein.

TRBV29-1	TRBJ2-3	CSVAGTGPTDTQYF
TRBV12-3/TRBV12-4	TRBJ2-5	CASSFTAGRETQYF
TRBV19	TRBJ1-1	CASSFLPGQGDTEAFF
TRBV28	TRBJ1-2	CASSLSGSFYGYTF
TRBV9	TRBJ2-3	CASSVQTSGATDTQYF
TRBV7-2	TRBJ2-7	CASSLGTVEQYF
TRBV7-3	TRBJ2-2	CASSEYGQNTGELFF
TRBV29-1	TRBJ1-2	CSVEGPGHFYGYTF
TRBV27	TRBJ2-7	CASSFGSGYEQYF
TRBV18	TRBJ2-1	CASSPTGANEQFF
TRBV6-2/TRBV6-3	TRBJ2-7	CASSYGETYEQYF
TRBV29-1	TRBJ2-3	CSGRFTDGSSTDMQYF
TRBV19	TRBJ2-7	CASSRRENLVYEQYF
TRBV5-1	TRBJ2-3	CASSQDSYTDTPYF
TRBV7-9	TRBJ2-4	CASSLFTGSQNIQYF
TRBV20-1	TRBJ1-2	CSALDRALSNYGYTF
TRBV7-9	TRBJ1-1	CASSSAYTEAFF
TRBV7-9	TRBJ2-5	CASSGRLDETQYF
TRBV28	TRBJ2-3	CASSSSDAARGTDTQYF
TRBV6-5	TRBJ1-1	CASSQQGNTEAFF
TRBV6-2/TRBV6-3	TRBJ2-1	CASSYSFRAEEFF
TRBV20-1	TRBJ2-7	CSARGALAGEAYEQYF
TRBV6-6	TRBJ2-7	CASSWAPGSYEQYF
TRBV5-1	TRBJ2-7	CASSLGAGQVYEQYF
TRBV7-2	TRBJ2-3	CASSLAGELAGGPTDTQYF
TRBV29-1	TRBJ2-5	CSVDRALETQYF
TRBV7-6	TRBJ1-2	CASSPHTGVGGYTF
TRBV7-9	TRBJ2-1	CASSLDSGSFYNEQFF
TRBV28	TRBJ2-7	CASSEFRGAPYEQYF
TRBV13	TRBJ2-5	CASSLEAGETQYF
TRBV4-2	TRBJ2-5	CASSQDAAKAAETQYF
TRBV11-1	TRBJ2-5	CASSGTKRETQYF
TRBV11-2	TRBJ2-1	CASSSLAGGPEGQFF
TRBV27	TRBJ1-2	CASTPIGPINYGYTF
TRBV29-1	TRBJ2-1	CSVVGGELSYNEQFF
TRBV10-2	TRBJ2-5	CASSEVSGGYQETQYF
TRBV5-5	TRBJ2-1	CASSPSGDEQFF